This is a list of T cell receptor beta chains from one sample in a study of brain T cells in children with intractable seizures. TCRdb keeps only in-frame clones here, not all; method: immunoSEQ multiplex PCR. The data show hundreds of thousands of clones, over 90% seen once. Specimen: peripheral blood, collected more than 4 months after surgery. All receptors derive from a boy in the first two years of life with tuberous sclerosis and intractable seizures. The conserved cysteine and the conserved F or W are not part of the CDR3 here. The order of the fields is V gene, J gene, D gene, CDR3 protein. The D gene is left open where the match is weak.

>TRBV27|TRBJ1-5|-
ASSRGGWGYSNQPQH
>TRBV6-5|TRBJ1-2|-
ASSYGQPYGYT
>TRBV20-1|TRBJ1-5|-
SASSSVQPQH
>TRBV30|TRBJ1-2|TRBD1
AWATGASYGYT
>TRBV4-1|TRBJ1-5|-
ASSQEAQVFQQPQH
>TRBV24-1|TRBJ2-3|-
ATSDNTGSSWDTQY
>TRBV30|TRBJ1-4|-
AWSVRLGSAEKLF
>TRBV7-3|TRBJ1-1|TRBD1
ASSLTGGTEAF
>TRBV30|TRBJ2-2|TRBD2
AWSVWLAGDSTYTGELF
>TRBV19|TRBJ2-1|TRBD1
ASSRDRGLNEQF
>TRBV5-8|TRBJ2-1|-
ASSLGTGYNEQF
>TRBV6-5|TRBJ1-6|TRBD1
ASSWDRGLSPLH
>TRBV5-4|TRBJ2-1|TRBD2
ASSLETGGPSYNEQF
>TRBV7-9|TRBJ2-3|TRBD2
ASSPTPAGGGDTQY
>TRBV19|TRBJ1-5|-
ASSLTEYSNQPQH
>TRBV2|TRBJ2-4|-
ASHTEVQNIQY
>TRBV19|TRBJ2-3|-
ASSLLGIALDTQY